A selection of T cell receptor beta chains follows, all from one sample in a study of blood T cell repertoires in COVID-19. Produced via immunoSEQ multiplex PCR; TCRdb's table is partial and in-frame only. The sample yields about 180,000 clones, approximately 87% seen once. The specimen sequenced was peripheral blood. These receptors originate from a man in his sixties or seventies with active or convalescent COVID-19. The CDR3 runs from the conserved cysteine through the conserved F or W. The order of the fields is J gene, V gene, D gene, clone size, CDR3 protein, CDR3 DNA. The D gene is left open where the match is weak. Not all rows give a size; the values are once, few, many and, for expanded clones, a class.

j_gene: TRBJ1-5
v_gene: TRBV12-5
d_gene: -
abundance: once
CDR3aa: CASGLGTGKADQPQHF
CDR3nt: TGTGCTAGTGGTTTGGGTACAGGGAAAGCCGATCAGCCCCAGCATTTT

j_gene: TRBJ1-4
v_gene: TRBV7-2
d_gene: -
abundance: once
CDR3aa: CASSLWVRAGREKLFF
CDR3nt: TGTGCCAGCAGCTTATGGGTTAGGGCAGGGAGGGAAAAACTGTTTTTT

j_gene: TRBJ1-6
v_gene: TRBV18
d_gene: TRBD1
abundance: -
CDR3aa: CASSPGGTGDSPLHF
CDR3nt: TGTGCCAGCTCACCGGGTGGGACAGGGGATTCACCCCTCCACTTT

j_gene: TRBJ2-2
v_gene: TRBV7-6
d_gene: TRBD1
abundance: -
CDR3aa: CASSLGQGANTGELFF
CDR3nt: TGTGCCAGCAGCTTGGGACAGGGGGCGAACACCGGGGAGCTGTTTTTT

j_gene: TRBJ2-5
v_gene: TRBV5-1
d_gene: -
abundance: -
CDR3aa: CASSLPRNREETQYF
CDR3nt: TGCGCCAGCAGCTTGCCCCGGAACAGGGAGGAGACCCAGTACTTC

j_gene: TRBJ2-3
v_gene: TRBV6-5
d_gene: -
abundance: -
CDR3aa: CASRVANTQYF
CDR3nt: TGTGCCAGCAGGGTAGCGAATACGCAGTATTTT

j_gene: TRBJ2-7
v_gene: TRBV30
d_gene: TRBD2
abundance: -
CDR3aa: CAWSVPGGMEEQYF
CDR3nt: TGTGCCTGGAGTGTACCGGGAGGGATGGAAGAGCAGTACTTC

j_gene: TRBJ1-1
v_gene: TRBV5-1
d_gene: TRBD1
abundance: -
CDR3aa: CASSLRQGLNTEAFF
CDR3nt: TGCGCCAGCAGCCTGAGACAGGGATTGAACACTGAAGCTTTCTTT

j_gene: TRBJ1-1
v_gene: TRBV30
d_gene: -
abundance: -
CDR3aa: CAWSGPPTKNTEAFF
CDR3nt: TGTGCCTGGAGTGGCCCCCCGACAAAGAACACTGAAGCTTTCTTT

j_gene: TRBJ2-3
v_gene: TRBV5-1
d_gene: -
abundance: -
CDR3aa: CASSLPSVRERTDTQYF
CDR3nt: TGCGCCAGCAGCTTGCCGTCGGTCCGGGAGCGCACAGATACGCAGTATTTT

j_gene: TRBJ1-2
v_gene: TRBV12-3/TRBV12-4
d_gene: -
abundance: -
CDR3aa: CASSLGGSGGYTF
CDR3nt: TGTGCCAGCAGTTTGGGGGGGTCGGGTGGCTACACCTTC

j_gene: TRBJ1-2
v_gene: TRBV28
d_gene: TRBD1
abundance: -
CDR3aa: CASSLYRGSLGDGYTF
CDR3nt: TGTGCCAGCAGTTTATACAGGGGATCCTTAGGGGATGGCTACACCTTC

j_gene: TRBJ2-3
v_gene: TRBV25-1
d_gene: -
abundance: -
CDR3aa: CASSESGVLLTDTQYF
CDR3nt: TGTGCCAGCAGTGAATCCGGGGTTCTATTGACAGATACGCAGTATTTT

j_gene: TRBJ1-2
v_gene: TRBV5-5
d_gene: TRBD1
abundance: once
CDR3aa: CASSTGTGDGYTF
CDR3nt: TGTGCCAGCAGCACAGGGACAGGGGATGGCTACACCTTC

j_gene: TRBJ2-1
v_gene: TRBV27
d_gene: TRBD1
abundance: -
CDR3aa: CASGLTGVSPYNEQFF
CDR3nt: TGTGCCAGCGGATTAACAGGGGTATCGCCCTACAATGAGCAGTTCTTC

j_gene: TRBJ2-7
v_gene: TRBV6-5
d_gene: -
abundance: -
CDR3aa: CASSYDNSYEQYF
CDR3nt: TGTGCCAGCAGTTACGACAACTCCTACGAGCAGTACTTC

j_gene: TRBJ2-7
v_gene: TRBV27
d_gene: TRBD1
abundance: -
CDR3aa: CASRGQGAYEQYF
CDR3nt: TGTGCCAGCAGGGGACAGGGGGCCTACGAGCAGTACTTC

j_gene: TRBJ1-2
v_gene: TRBV2
d_gene: TRBD1
abundance: -
CDR3aa: CASSGTPGQGSVGGYTF
CDR3nt: TGTGCCAGCAGTGGGACCCCGGGACAGGGATCGGTAGGTGGCTACACCTTC

j_gene: TRBJ2-5
v_gene: TRBV7-6
d_gene: TRBD2
abundance: -
CDR3aa: CASSWRGTSGGLMDVETQYF
CDR3nt: TGTGCCAGCAGCTGGAGAGGGACTAGCGGGGGACTGATGGATGTTGAGACCCAGTACTTC

j_gene: TRBJ2-7
v_gene: TRBV28
d_gene: -
abundance: once
CDR3aa: CASSIQGRHEQYF
CDR3nt: TGTGCCAGCAGTATCCAGGGGCGGCACGAGCAGTACTTC

j_gene: TRBJ1-1
v_gene: TRBV6-4
d_gene: TRBD1
abundance: -
CDR3aa: CASSDSTGGNTEAFF
CDR3nt: TGTGCCAGCAGTGACTCTACAGGGGGGAACACTGAAGCTTTCTTT

j_gene: TRBJ2-1
v_gene: TRBV6-5
d_gene: -
abundance: -
CDR3aa: CASTPRIATGEQFF
CDR3nt: TGTGCCAGCACCCCGAGGATAGCGACGGGTGAGCAGTTCTTC

j_gene: TRBJ1-5
v_gene: TRBV30
d_gene: -
abundance: -
CDR3aa: CAWSPTASQPQHF
CDR3nt: TGTGCCTGGAGTCCCACTGCGAGCCAGCCCCAGCATTTT

j_gene: TRBJ1-3
v_gene: TRBV18
d_gene: TRBD1
abundance: -
CDR3aa: CASSPTGASGNTIYF
CDR3nt: TGTGCCAGCTCGCCGACAGGGGCCTCTGGAAACACCATATATTTT

j_gene: TRBJ2-2
v_gene: TRBV19
d_gene: TRBD1
abundance: -
CDR3aa: CASRRDRGPTGELFF
CDR3nt: TGTGCCAGTAGGCGGGACAGGGGGCCCACCGGGGAGCTGTTTTTT

j_gene: TRBJ1-6
v_gene: TRBV27
d_gene: -
abundance: -
CDR3aa: CASSFRGGSPLHF
CDR3nt: TGTGCCAGCAGTTTTCGGGGGGGCTCACCCCTCCACTTT

j_gene: TRBJ1-1
v_gene: TRBV6-5
d_gene: -
abundance: -
CDR3aa: CASPGRGGSTEAFF
CDR3nt: TGTGCCAGTCCGGGACGGGGAGGGTCCACTGAAGCTTTCTTT

j_gene: TRBJ2-1
v_gene: TRBV7-3
d_gene: TRBD1
abundance: -
CDR3aa: CASSRGGQGNNEQFF
CDR3nt: TGTGCCAGCAGCCGAGGGGGACAGGGGAACAATGAGCAGTTCTTC

j_gene: TRBJ1-1
v_gene: TRBV10-1
d_gene: -
abundance: -
CDR3aa: CASSEAGPHTEAFF
CDR3nt: TGCGCCAGCAGTGAGGCGGGGCCCCACACTGAAGCTTTCTTT

j_gene: TRBJ2-2
v_gene: TRBV18
d_gene: -
abundance: -
CDR3aa: CASSLQAPGELFF
CDR3nt: TGTGCCAGCTCACTACAGGCCCCCGGGGAGCTGTTTTTT

j_gene: TRBJ1-4
v_gene: TRBV11-2
d_gene: -
abundance: -
CDR3aa: CASSLVGGTNEKLFF
CDR3nt: TGTGCCAGCAGCTTAGTGGGGGGGACTAATGAAAAACTGTTTTTT

j_gene: TRBJ1-1
v_gene: TRBV6-2/TRBV6-3
d_gene: -
abundance: -
CDR3aa: CASSPREENTEAFF
CDR3nt: TGTGCCAGCAGCCCGAGAGAGGAGAACACTGAAGCTTTCTTT

j_gene: TRBJ1-2
v_gene: TRBV28
d_gene: TRBD1
abundance: -
CDR3aa: CASSTLGTGGRGYTF
CDR3nt: TGTGCCAGCAGCACCCTCGGGACAGGGGGCCGTGGCTACACCTTC